What follows is one T cell receptor (beta chain) and its context. Its target is not known. From germline, CDR1 is SGHRS and CDR2 YFSETQ. The J segment lost 10 bases and the V segment lost 5 bases, leaving 7 bases of the junction unmatched. The CDR3 has 14 amino acids. The sample originates from a study of cytomegalovirus exposure and HLA in healthy donors. Study-wide results and caveats: For TCR beta chains, V- and J-gene trimming was later linked to a missense DCLRE1C variant. Presence/absence analyses assumed roughly uniform sequencing depth across donors, which may not hold. A few chains tied to CMV proved CMV antigen-specific in vitro. What TCR beta sequences reportedly achieved was accurate prediction of HLA-A and HLA-B alleles in most subjects.

Researchers ran the PCR with 60 Vbeta and 13 Jbeta primers. Sequencing used immunoSEQ multiplex PCR; TCRdb keeps in-frame clones, though not all of them. The top ten clones hold 5.5% to 8% of a sample with 100,000 to 150,000 clones, around 78% of them seen once. This chain joins TRBV5-1 and TRBJ2-1; TRBD2 aligns across 12 bases. This receptor was taken from a woman in her forties in good health and CMV-seronegative. Source material: PBMCs. The CDR3 sequence is CASSGLAGIMEQFF. In DNA form, the CDR3 reads TGCGCCAGCAGTGGACTAGCGGGAATTATGGAGCAGTTCTTC.